The next 27 T cell receptor beta chains were all read from a single sample in a study of cytomegalovirus exposure and HLA in healthy donors. Primers: 60 Vbeta forward and 13 Jbeta reverse. The assay was immunoSEQ multiplex PCR, and TCRdb's table has in-frame clones only and misses some. The table records around 190,000 clones, approximately 86% of them present only once. Material for sequencing was PBMCs. The receptors shown here come from a woman younger than 30 in good health and CMV-seronegative.

The chain couples TRBV7-9 to TRBJ1-1; 11 nucleotides agree with TRBD1. CDR3 length: 17 residues. V gave up 5 bases and J gave up 9 bases; unmatched junction bases: 17. Germline CDR1 SEHNR, CDR2 FQNEAQ (reference sequence). CDR3 sequence reads: CASSLYSPGQGAGQAFF. In nucleotides, the CDR3 is TGTGCCAGCAGCCTTTATTCACCCGGACAGGGGGCCGGACAAGCTTTCTTT.

The CDR3: CASSPPPGLAANTGELFF. The DNA for the CDR3 is TGCGCCAGCAGTCCCCCCCCGGGACTAGCGGCGAACACCGGGGAGCTGTTTTTT. This rearrangement joins TRBV4-3 to TRBJ2-2, with TRBD2 matching over 11 bases. The CDR3 spans 18 residues. The V and J ends lost 6 bases and 0 bases, in that order; junction bases with no gene match: 9. CDR1 and CDR2 from the germline V gene are LGHNA and YSLEER.

The V gene is TRBV5-5, the J gene TRBJ2-5, with D hard to call. The CDR3 is 13 amino acids. V gave up 4 bases and J gave up 5 bases, with 12 bases separating them. CDR1 is SGHKS and CDR2 is YYEKEE in the germline V gene (reference sequence). CDR3 nucleotides: TGTGCCAGCAGCCCATGGCAGGTCGAGACCCAGTACTTC. Translating gives CASSPWQVETQYF.

This clone was seen a few times. This specimen includes other DNA sequences encoding the same CDR3. The J gene is TRBJ1-3, the V gene TRBV7-2, with 7 bases lining up with TRBD1. Germline CDR1 and CDR2: SGHTA and FQGNSA. V gave up 4 bases and J gave up 4 bases; unmatched junction bases: 7. This CDR3 contains 15 residues. The CDR3 is CASSSRGRGGNTIYF. The DNA for the CDR3 is TGTGCCAGCAGCTCGAGGGGGCGCGGGGGAAACACCATATATTTT.

The rearrangement uses TRBV6-5 and TRBJ2-6; 7 nucleotides match TRBD1. Germline assignment: CDR1 MNHEY and CDR2 SVGAGI. This CDR3 has 15 amino acids. The V gene end was trimmed by 6 bases and the J gene end by 4 bases; junction bases not matched to a gene: 6. CDR3 DNA sequence: TGTGCCAGCAGCACCACAGGGGTAGGGGCCAACGTCCTGACTTTC. Protein: CASSTTGVGANVLTF.

The chain links TRBV6-5 to TRBJ2-5; 9 bases match TRBD2. CDR1 and CDR2 from the germline V gene are MNHEY and SVGAGI. J gave up 5 bases and V 2 bases, and 0 bases lay outside the gene matches. This CDR3 is built from 13 residues. The CDR3 DNA follows: TGTGCCAGCAGTTACGGACTAGCGGAGACCCAGTACTTC. Translated: CASSYGLAETQYF.

The chain recombines TRBV19 with TRBJ2-1, with 9 bases fitting TRBD2. The length of the CDR3 is 15 residues. CDR1 and CDR2 from the germline V gene are LNHDA and SQIVND (reference sequence). V dropped 4 bases and J dropped 4; count of bases not matched to a gene: 5. The CDR3 DNA sequence: TGTGCCAGTAGTAGAAGCGGGGGGACTTACAATGAGCAGTTCTTC. Protein sequence: CASSRSGGTYNEQFF.

The chain recombines TRBV12-5 with TRBJ1-1, with D unresolved. Germline CDR1 reads LGHNT; CDR2 reads FRNRAP. V dropped 0 bases and J dropped 4 bases, with 21 bases sitting between them. This CDR3 has 18 amino acids. The CDR3 protein is CASGLVRRWADPATEAFF. In nucleotides, the CDR3 is TGTGCTAGTGGTTTGGTACGAAGGTGGGCAGACCCGGCCACTGAAGCTTTCTTT.

This rearrangement joins TRBV29-1 to TRBJ1-2, with D possibly matching TRBD1 (6 bases). The CDR3 consists of 12 residues. Germline V lookup: CDR1 SQVTM, CDR2 ANQGSEA. The ends were cut back, 5 bases at V and 4 bases at J, with 11 bases in the middle. The CDR3 spells CSVQEGGYGYTF. In nucleotides, the CDR3 is TGCAGCGTTCAGGAAGGGGGCTATGGCTACACCTTC.

The rearrangement links TRBV30 to TRBJ2-7; 12 bases fit TRBD1. Germline V gene data show CDR1 as GTSNPN and CDR2 as SVGIG (reference sequence). The CDR3 contains 15 residues. J was trimmed by 2 bases and V by 4 bases; bases with no gene match: 6. The CDR3 region has the DNA TGTGCCTGGAAGGGGACAGGGGGCGCACCCTACGAGCAGTACTTC. Protein: CAWKGTGGAPYEQYF.

V and J are TRBV7-8 and TRBJ1-1; D ambiguous. CDR1 is SGHVS and CDR2 is FQNEAQ in the germline V gene. The CDR3 has 14 residues. V lost 5 bases to trimming and J lost 1 base, with 11 bases between them. The CDR3 here is CASSTHNPNTEAFF. The DNA for the CDR3 is TGTGCCAGCAGCACACATAATCCGAACACTGAAGCTTTCTTT.

CDR3 protein: CAWSRGSEAFF. The CDR3 nucleotides are TGTGCCTGGAGTCGAGGATCTGAAGCTTTCTTT. The chain joins TRBV30 to TRBJ1-1; no definite D call. Looked up from germline, CDR1 is GTSNPN and CDR2 is SVGIG (reference sequence). V shed 2 bases and J shed 6 bases, with 7 bases lying between them. The CDR3 has 11 amino acids.

The gene calls are TRBV2 and TRBJ1-1; D may be TRBD1 (6 bases). The V end was cut by 1 base, the J end by 4 bases, with 7 bases between. This CDR3 has 13 amino acids. Germline lookup yields CDR1 SNHLY and CDR2 FYNNEI. CDR3 DNA sequence: TGTGCCAGCAGTGAAGTCAGGGGCACTGAAGCTTTCTTT. Amino acids: CASSEVRGTEAFF.

The table lists this clone with a count of one. The chain joins TRBV30 to TRBJ2-6, with D perhaps matching TRBD2 (5 bases). Germline V lookup: CDR1 GTSNPN, CDR2 SVGIG (reference sequence). The CDR3 loop spans 14 amino acids. The germline V and J ends were trimmed by 7 bases and 1 base, with 11 bases remaining between them. As DNA, the CDR3 is TGTGCCTCCCGAGGGATTTCTGGGGCCAACGTCCTGACTTTC. Amino acid sequence: CASRGISGANVLTF.

The rearrangement uses TRBV5-1 and TRBJ2-7, with D perhaps TRBD2 (6 bases). Trimming shortened V by 0 bases and J by 3 bases, and 10 bases separated the two germline ends. Germline V lookup: CDR1 SGHRS, CDR2 YFSETQ. This CDR3 is 14 amino acids long. The CDR3: CASSLAGDDYEQYF. The CDR3, as DNA: TGCGCCAGCAGCTTGGCGGGGGACGACTACGAGCAGTACTTC.

The chain joins TRBV7-5 to TRBJ1-2; the table's D call of TRBD1 was not tested on the DNA. TRBV7-5 is flagged as a pseudogene. The CDR3 runs 15 residues. The DNA of the CDR3 is TGTGCCAGAAGCTTATATGATCAGGGCGACTATGGCTACACCTTC. It yields the protein CARSLYDQGDYGYTF.

This sequence joins TRBV2 and TRBJ2-1; TRBD2 aligns across 12 bases. V trimming: 6 bases; J trimming: 10 bases; junction bases outside the gene matches: 7. Germline CDR1 reads SNHLY; CDR2 reads FYNNEI. CDR3 size: 14 residues. DNA for the CDR3: TGTGCCAGCAGATCTAGCGGGGGGGGCGGGGAGCAGTTCTTC. Translation: CASRSSGGGGEQFF. Based on the CDR3 plus reference TRBV2 and TRBJ2-1, the full variable domain is EPEVTQTPSHQVTQMGQEVILRCVPISNHLYFYWYRQILGQKVEFLVSFYNNEISEKSEIFDDQFSVERPDGSNFTLKIRSTKLEDSAMYFCASRSSGGGGEQFFGPGTRLTVL.

The genes are TRBV9 and TRBJ1-6; 8 positions match TRBD1. Germline V lookup: CDR1 SGDLS, CDR2 YYNGEE. Trimming cost V 5 bases and J 6 bases; bases outside gene matches: 4. There are 14 residues in the CDR3. The CDR3 loop reads CASSEDRANSPLHF. CDR3 in DNA: TGTGCCAGCAGTGAGGACAGGGCTAATTCACCCCTCCACTTT.

The CDR3 DNA reads as TGCGCCAGCAGCCAAGATGCGCTAACCTACGAGCAGTACTTC. It yields the protein CASSQDALTYEQYF. V is TRBV4-1 and J is TRBJ2-7; D gene unclear. The germline V and J ends were trimmed by 0 bases and 2 bases, with 8 bases remaining between them. The CDR3 is 14 residues long. Germline CDR1 and CDR2: MGHRA and YSYEKL.

V gene TRBV5-6 combines with J gene TRBJ2-3; unclear D gene. The germline V and J ends were trimmed by 6 bases and 3 bases, with 5 bases remaining between them. The CDR3 has 11 amino acids. The germline gives CDR1 SGHDT, CDR2 YYEEEE. The CDR3 DNA reads TGTGCCAGCACCGCGACAGATACGCAGTATTTT. Its translation: CASTATDTQYF.

The chain links TRBV4-1 to TRBJ2-1, with 12 bases matching TRBD2. The V gene end was trimmed by 1 base and the J gene end by 6 bases; junction bases not matched to a gene: 7. Germline V lookup: CDR1 MGHRA, CDR2 YSYEKL. This CDR3 spans 17 amino acids. In DNA, the CDR3 is TGCGCCAGCAGCCAAGTGGCTAGCGGGGGGGTTTCCAATGAGCAGTTCTTC. This codes for CASSQVASGGVSNEQFF.

CDR3 residues: CASSYSFREDGYTF. As DNA, the CDR3 is TGTGCCAGCAGTTACTCGTTCCGGGAGGATGGCTACACCTTC. V usage is TRBV6-6 and J usage is TRBJ1-2; the D is unclear. The CDR3 has 14 amino acids. The ends were cut back, 0 bases at V and 6 bases at J, with 11 bases in the middle. Per germline, CDR1 MNHNY and CDR2 SVGAGI (reference sequence).

V is TRBV7-2 and J is TRBJ2-7; a possible D gene is TRBD1 (5 bases). Between the trimmed V and J ends, which lost 3 bases and 7 bases, there was a span of 19 bases. The CDR3 runs to 15 residues. The V gene's germline CDR1 is SGHTA and CDR2 FQGNSA. CDR3 DNA sequence: TGTGCCAGCAGCTTCGATGGTGGGGCCCGATGGGAGCAGTACTTC. This sequence encodes CASSFDGGARWEQYF.

The genes are TRBV11-1 and TRBJ2-7; TRBD1 agrees at 9 bases. CDR3 length: 14 amino acids. Germline CDR1 SGHAT, CDR2 FQDESV (reference sequence). V trimming: 3 bases; J trimming: 7 bases; junction bases outside the gene matches: 7. CDR3 sequence reads: CASSLDRGFGEQYF. CDR3 coding DNA: TGTGCCAGCAGCTTGGACAGGGGATTTGGGGAGCAGTACTTC.

V is TRBV6-1 and J is TRBJ1-2, with 7 nucleotides matching TRBD1. Germline CDR1 MNHNS, CDR2 SASEGT. V shed 2 bases, J shed 8 bases, and the junction held 17 bases outside the gene matches. This CDR3 has 17 residues. CDR3 sequence (DNA): TGTGCCAGCAGTGAAAAAGGCCTTCCGGGACGGGGACAGGGCTACACCTTC. It codes for CASSEKGLPGRGQGYTF.

The V gene is TRBV16, the J gene TRBJ1-4, with D possibly being TRBD1 (5 bases). This CDR3 spans 15 amino acids. Trimming removed 5 bases from V and 4 bases from J, with 14 bases in between. CDR1 and CDR2 (germline): KGHSY, FQNENV. CDR3 DNA sequence: TGTGCCAGCAGCTATACTCAGACAGTTAATGAAAAACTGTTTTTT. Protein: CASSYTQTVNEKLFF.

The genes are TRBV2 and TRBJ2-5, with D perhaps TRBD2 (5 bases). Gene TRBJ2-7 matches the end of the DNA better, so the J call may be wrong. The CDR3 loop spans 15 amino acids. The germline V gene encodes CDR1 SNHLY and CDR2 FYNNEI. The DNA for the CDR3 is TGTGCCAGCAGTCTGGGAAGAAGGAGGCCCTACGAGCAGTACTTC. It translates to CASSLGRRRPYEQYF.